The 23 T cell receptor beta chains below come from one sample, sequenced in a study of control samples from healthy donors and cancer patients. The protocol was immunoSEQ multiplex PCR, while the TCRdb copy is restricted to in-frame clones and leaves out a portion. The sample gives about 130,000 clones, about 93% of which show up once; 1.5% to 2% is in the top ten. Specimen: PBMCs. The origin of the receptors is a man aged 50 or older with head and neck cancer.

CDR3 in amino acids: CASSLVSGYSSNPRNTEAFF. The CDR3 nucleotides read TGTGCCAGCAGCTTAGTCTCAGGGTACAGCTCAAATCCCCGGAACACTGAAGCTTTCTTT. The chain joins TRBV7-8 to TRBJ1-1; D perhaps matches TRBD1 (5 bases). V lost 1 base to trimming and J lost 1 base, with 25 bases between them. The CDR3 contains 20 residues. Germline V CDR1 and CDR2: SGHVS, FQNEAQ.

The rearrangement uses TRBV30 and TRBJ1-4; a weak D match, TRBD1 (6 bases). The CDR3 runs 14 residues. Trimming stripped 5 bases from V and 5 bases from J, with 15 bases between. Per the germline V gene, CDR1 is GTSNPN and CDR2 is SVGIG (reference sequence). The CDR3 region is CAWGPGHLNEKLFF. CDR3 coding DNA: TGTGCCTGGGGGCCGGGACACCTAAATGAAAAACTGTTTTTT.

The chain joins TRBV7-2 to TRBJ1-2; D is unclear. The CDR3 loop spans 12 amino acids. Germline V CDR1 and CDR2: SGHTA, FQGNSA. The V end was cut by 3 bases, the J end by 7 bases, with 9 bases between. The CDR3 DNA is TGTGCCAGCAGCTTCCAGTATTCTGGCTACACCTTC. It yields the protein CASSFQYSGYTF.

The J gene is TRBJ1-6, the V gene TRBV9, with D unresolved. The CDR3 totals 14 residues. Germline CDR1 SGDLS, CDR2 YYNGEE. The V gene lost 0 bases and the J gene lost 10 bases, with 11 bases spanning the gap. CDR3 loop: CASSVGGPGSPLHF. The CDR3 DNA reads as TGTGCCAGCAGCGTAGGGGGTCCTGGGTCACCCCTCCACTTT.

The V gene is TRBV27, the J gene TRBJ1-4; a possible D gene is TRBD1 (5 bases). Germline V lookup: CDR1 MNHEY, CDR2 SMNVEV (reference sequence). This CDR3 has 13 residues. V lost 5 bases and J lost 8, with 12 bases in between. The CDR3 region has the DNA TGTGCCAGCAGTGGGGCCGGGGGGGAAAAACTGTTTTTT. This translates into CASSGAGGEKLFF.

V usage is TRBV28 and J usage is TRBJ1-5; TRBD1 agrees at 8 bases. The junction had 9 bases not matched to a gene; V was cut back by 3 bases and J by 5 bases. Germline CDR1 is MDHEN and CDR2 is SYDVKM. The CDR3 is made up of 16 amino acids. The CDR3 DNA follows: TGTGCCAGCAGTTTCCGAGGGACAGGAGAGTATCAGCCCCAGCATTTT. This encodes CASSFRGTGEYQPQHF.

The chain is built from TRBV4-1 and TRBJ2-2; the D gene is possibly TRBD2 (5 bases). V lost 0 bases to trimming and J lost 5 bases, with 19 bases between them. The CDR3 sequence is 18 residues long. Germline assignment: CDR1 MGHRA and CDR2 YSYEKL. Here the CDR3 DNA reads TGCGCCAGCAGCCAAGAGAGGCGGCGGGTCTCAAGGACCGGGGAGCTGTTTTTT. The encoded protein is CASSQERRRVSRTGELFF.

The DNA for the CDR3 is TGTGCCAGCAGTTACTCCGGGAACAGGGCTGAAGCTTTCTTT. Its protein product is CASSYSGNRAEAFF. This sequence joins TRBV6-5 and TRBJ1-1, with D possibly being TRBD1 (6 bases). The germline V and J ends were trimmed by 0 bases and 6 bases, with 11 bases remaining between them. The CDR3 has 14 residues. Germline V gives CDR1 MNHEY, CDR2 SVGAGI.

V is TRBV11-3 and J is TRBJ2-2; TRBD1 is a possible D gene (6 bases). The CDR3 has 14 residues. V lost 1 base to trimming and J lost 5 bases, with 8 bases between them. Germline V gene data show CDR1 as SGHNT and CDR2 as YENEEA. The CDR3 DNA is TGTGCCAGCAGCTTAGGTCAGGGGACCGGGGAGCTGTTTTTT. This encodes CASSLGQGTGELFF.

Only one count was recorded for this clone. V usage is TRBV5-4 and J usage is TRBJ1-2; 8 bases map to TRBD1. V lost 9 bases, J lost 6 bases, and 7 bases stayed unmatched. Per germline, CDR1 SGHNT and CDR2 YYREEE (reference sequence). The CDR3 contains 12 residues. CDR3 bases: TGTGCCACCTGGACAGGGATGGATGGCTACACCTTC. Its protein product is CATWTGMDGYTF.

V and J are TRBV7-2 and TRBJ1-1; TRBD1 might be the D (5 bases). The germline CDR1 and CDR2 sequences are SGHTA and FQGNSA. Trimming left V 2 bases short and J 1 base short, with 11 bases between. The CDR3 contains 15 residues. As DNA, the CDR3 is TGTGCCAGCAGCTTAAATCGGGGGGGGAACACTGAAGCTTTCTTT. This gives the protein CASSLNRGGNTEAFF.

This clone has just a few counts. V is TRBV7-2 and J is TRBJ2-1; 8 bases line up with TRBD1. Germline CDR1 is SGHTA and CDR2 is FQGNSA. The CDR3 runs to 17 residues. V shed 5 bases, J shed 2 bases, and the junction held 11 bases outside the gene matches. The CDR3 spells CASSRAVRTGPYNEQFF. DNA of the CDR3: TGTGCCAGCAGCCGGGCCGTGAGGACAGGGCCCTACAATGAGCAGTTCTTC.

This chain joins TRBV6-5 and TRBJ1-1; D might be TRBD1 (5 bases). Germline CDR1 reads MNHEY; CDR2 reads SVGAGI. Trimming took 11 bases from V and 4 from J, leaving 20 bases between them. There are 14 residues in the CDR3. The CDR3 is CAGSRSQGSTEAFF. The DNA for the CDR3 is TGTGCCGGCTCGCGCAGTCAGGGCTCCACTGAAGCTTTCTTT.

This rearrangement joins TRBV18 to TRBJ2-7, with D perhaps TRBD1 (6 bases). The V end was cut by 3 bases, the J end by 11 bases, with 11 bases between. Germline V gene data show CDR1 as KGHSH and CDR2 as LQKENI. This CDR3 is 11 amino acids long. The CDR3 reads CASSPGQGKYF. The CDR3 DNA reads TGTGCCAGCTCACCCGGGCAGGGGAAGTACTTC. Full variable domain (remainder filled in from reference TRBV18 and TRBJ2-7): NAGVMQNPRHLVRRRGQEARLRCSPMKGHSHVYWYRQLPEEGLKFMVYLQKENIIDESGMPKERFSAEFPKEGPSILRIQQVVRGDSAAYFCASSPGQGKYFGPGTRLTVT.

The J gene is TRBJ1-4, the V gene TRBV5-5; TRBD1 matches 7 bases. There are 16 residues in the CDR3. V trimming: 6 bases; J trimming: 1 base; junction bases outside the gene matches: 9. Germline V gives CDR1 SGHKS, CDR2 YYEKEE (reference sequence). The CDR3 coding sequence is TGTGCCAGCAACCCGACAGGGAGCGGAACTAATGAAAAACTGTTTTTT. Protein sequence: CASNPTGSGTNEKLFF.

V and J are TRBV6-2 or TRBV6-3 and TRBJ2-7, with D perhaps matching TRBD2 (6 bases). The V end was cut by 5 bases, the J end by 9 bases, with 17 bases between. Germline CDR1 is MNHEY and CDR2 is SVGEGT. CDR3 size: 13 residues. CDR3 amino acids: CASSPPARRGQYF. The CDR3, as DNA: TGTGCCAGCAGTCCCCCTGCCCGGCGGGGGCAGTACTTC.

This rearrangement joins TRBV27 to TRBJ1-2, with D maybe TRBD1 (5 bases). This CDR3 contains 15 residues. Per the germline V gene, CDR1 is MNHEY and CDR2 is SMNVEV (reference sequence). V lost 4 bases to trimming and J lost 0 bases, with 12 bases between them. In DNA form, the CDR3 reads TGTGCCAGCAGTTATTTCGGGGGTTCTAACTATGGCTACACCTTC. It specifies CASSYFGGSNYGYTF.

The genes are TRBV6-1 and TRBJ1-1; D is possibly TRBD1 (6 bases). The V gene's germline CDR1 is MNHNS and CDR2 SASEGT. The CDR3 covers 16 residues. The V gene lost 0 bases and the J gene lost 10 bases, with 21 bases spanning the gap. CDR3 sequence reads: CASSEATLDAGAGAFF. The CDR3 DNA follows: TGTGCCAGCAGTGAAGCGACGTTGGATGCGGGGGCCGGAGCTTTCTTT.

The chain recombines TRBV5-8 with TRBJ2-7; D gene uncertain. Trimming stripped 7 bases from V and 1 base from J, with 12 bases between. This CDR3 has 13 residues. Germline CDR1 reads SGHTS; CDR2 reads YDEGEE. CDR3 loop: CASLRTESYEQYF. For the CDR3, the DNA is TGTGCCAGCTTAAGGACGGAGTCCTACGAGCAGTACTTC. The full variable domain, with the rest looked up from reference TRBV5-8 and TRBJ2-7, is EAGVTQSPTHLIKTRGQQATLRCSPISGHTSVYWYQQALGLGLQFLLWYDEGEERNRGNFPPRFSGRQFPNYSSELNVNALELEDSALYLCASLRTESYEQYFGPGTRLTVT.

The rearrangement joins TRBV2 to TRBJ2-3; TRBD2 matches 8 bases. The trim removed 8 bases at V and 4 bases at J, leaving 11 bases unmatched. Germline V lookup: CDR1 SNHLY, CDR2 FYNNEI. The CDR3 consists of 15 residues. The CDR3 spells CASDKGRGDPDTQYF. For the CDR3, the DNA is TGTGCCAGCGACAAGGGGCGGGGGGACCCAGATACGCAGTATTTT.

The rearrangement uses TRBV5-4 and TRBJ1-5; no clear D gene. Per the germline V gene, CDR1 is SGHNT and CDR2 is YYREEE (reference sequence). V gave up 0 bases and J gave up 11 bases, with 6 bases separating them. The length of the CDR3 is 11 residues. The CDR3 reads CASSLVGSQHF. In nucleotides, the CDR3 is TGTGCCAGCAGCTTGGTCGGGTCCCAGCATTTT.

The chain employs TRBV7-9 and TRBJ1-4; a possible D gene is TRBD1 (5 bases). The CDR3 contains 14 residues. The germline CDR1 and CDR2 sequences are SEHNR and FQNEAQ (reference sequence). V lost 6 bases, J lost 5 bases, and 13 bases lay in between. CDR3: CASSPDSTNEKLFF. The CDR3 DNA sequence: TGTGCCAGCAGTCCAGACAGCACCAATGAAAAACTGTTTTTT. The full variable domain, with the rest looked up from reference TRBV7-9 and TRBJ1-4, is DTGVSQNPRHKITKRGQNVTFRCDPISEHNRLYWYRQTLGQGPEFLTYFQNEAQLEKSRLLSDRFSAERPKGSFSTLEIQRTEQGDSAMYLCASSPDSTNEKLFFGSGTQLSVL.

The J gene is TRBJ2-2, the V gene TRBV9, with D perhaps matching TRBD2 (5 bases). V lost 0 bases and J 6 bases, leaving 6 bases between the germline ends. Germline CDR1 and CDR2: SGDLS and YYNGEE. This CDR3 contains 13 residues. DNA of the CDR3: TGTGCCAGCAGCGTAGCGGGGTCCGGGGAGCTGTTTTTT. Translated: CASSVAGSGELFF.